This T cell receptor beta chain is drawn from a study of cytomegalovirus exposure and HLA in healthy donors. Overall study findings and caveats: HLA-A and HLA-B allele assignments for most subjects were reportedly predicted accurately using TCR beta sequences. A later analysis linked a missense variant in DCLRE1C to the trimming of TCR beta V and J genes. Most TCR beta V segments were productive about 87% or about 30% of the time in an earlier analysis.

Notes on this clone: The antigen remains unidentified.

Amplification used 60 Vbeta primers and 13 Jbeta primers. Assay: immunoSEQ multiplex PCR; the TCRdb copy retains only in-frame clones and omits some. Of 210,000 or so clones in the sample, 83% were seen once. Deletions cut 7 bases from V and 3 bases from J, with 13 bases between. Looked up from germline, CDR1 is MNHEY and CDR2 is SVGAGI. There are 14 residues in the CDR3. This chain uses TRBV6-5 with TRBJ2-1; a weak D match, TRBD1 (6 bases). This TCR was sampled from a girl under 18 in good health and CMV-seronegative. Sequenced sample: PBMCs. This chain's CDR3 is CASNKQGDYNEQFF. CDR3 in DNA: TGTGCCAGCAATAAACAGGGAGACTACAATGAGCAGTTCTTC.